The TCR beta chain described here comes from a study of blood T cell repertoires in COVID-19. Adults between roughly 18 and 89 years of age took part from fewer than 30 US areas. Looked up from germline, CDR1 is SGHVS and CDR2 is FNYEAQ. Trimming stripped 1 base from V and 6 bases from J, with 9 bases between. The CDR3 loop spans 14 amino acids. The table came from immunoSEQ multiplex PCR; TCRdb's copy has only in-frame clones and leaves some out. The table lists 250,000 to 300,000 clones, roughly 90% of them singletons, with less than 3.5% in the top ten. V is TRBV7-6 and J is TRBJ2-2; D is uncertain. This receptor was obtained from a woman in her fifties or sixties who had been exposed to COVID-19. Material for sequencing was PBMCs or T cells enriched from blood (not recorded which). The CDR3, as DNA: TGTGCCAGCAGCTTAGATGTATCTGCCGGGGAGCTGTTTTTT. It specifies CASSLDVSAGELFF.